Listed below are T cell receptor beta chains from one sample, sequenced in a study of OX40 agonist ivuxolimab in advanced cancers. Method: immunoSEQ multiplex PCR; TCRdb's copy keeps in-frame clones and lacks some. The data contain more than 35,000 clones, roughly 72% of them singletons. Sequenced here: CD4+ or CD8+ T cells sorted from blood, sampled in a trial of the OX40 agonist ivuxolimab. These receptors all stem from an adult with an advanced solid tumor such as melanoma, head and neck, liver or kidney cancer. The CDR3 runs from the conserved cysteine through the conserved F or W. Fields, in order: V gene, J gene, clone size, D gene, CDR3 protein, CDR3 DNA. A D gene is named only where the DNA matches it firmly. Clone sizes are given selectively: once, few, many, or a class where the clone is expanded.

v_gene: TRBV6-6; j_gene: TRBJ1-2; abundance: -; d_gene: -; CDR3aa: CASSYSTGGNGYTF; CDR3nt: TGTGCCAGCAGTTACTCGACAGGCGGGAATGGCTACACCTTC
v_gene: TRBV5-1; j_gene: TRBJ1-2; abundance: -; d_gene: -; CDR3aa: CASSFADVTYF; CDR3nt: TGCGCCAGCAGCTTTGCCGACGTGACGTACTTC
v_gene: TRBV5-6; j_gene: TRBJ1-2; abundance: -; d_gene: TRBD1; CDR3aa: CASSLATGTGGDGYTF; CDR3nt: TGTGCCAGCAGCTTGGCCACCGGGACAGGCGGGGATGGCTACACCTTC
v_gene: TRBV27; j_gene: TRBJ2-6; abundance: -; d_gene: -; CDR3aa: CASSGGSGANVLTF; CDR3nt: TGTGCCAGCAGTGGAGGGTCTGGGGCCAACGTCCTGACTTTC
v_gene: TRBV29-1; j_gene: TRBJ1-2; abundance: once; d_gene: -; CDR3aa: CSVEDRGWGYTF; CDR3nt: TGCAGCGTTGAAGATAGGGGATGGGGCTACACCTTC
v_gene: TRBV5-4; j_gene: TRBJ2-5; abundance: -; d_gene: TRBD1; CDR3aa: CASSLTGAGETQYF; CDR3nt: TGTGCCAGCAGCTTGACAGGGGCTGGGGAGACCCAGTACTTC
v_gene: TRBV10-3; j_gene: TRBJ2-7; abundance: few; d_gene: TRBD1; CDR3aa: CAINPGQGALEQYF; CDR3nt: TGTGCCATCAATCCGGGACAGGGGGCTCTCGAGCAGTACTTC
v_gene: TRBV29-1; j_gene: TRBJ2-2; abundance: -; d_gene: TRBD1; CDR3aa: CSTRQGHTGELFF; CDR3nt: TGCAGCACTAGACAGGGACACACCGGGGAGCTGTTTTTT
v_gene: TRBV5-1; j_gene: TRBJ1-1; abundance: few; d_gene: -; CDR3aa: CASTFGRLGNTEAFF; CDR3nt: TGCGCCAGCACCTTTGGGCGCCTGGGGAACACTGAAGCTTTCTTT
v_gene: TRBV21-1; j_gene: TRBJ2-6; abundance: -; d_gene: -; CDR3aa: CASSLRGTGANVLTF; CDR3nt: TGTGCCAGCAGCCTTAGGGGCACTGGGGCCAACGTCCTGACTTTC
v_gene: TRBV10-1; j_gene: TRBJ2-3; abundance: -; d_gene: -; CDR3aa: CASSARSGAQYF; CDR3nt: TGCGCCAGCAGTGCCAGATCCGGAGCGCAGTATTTT
v_gene: TRBV9; j_gene: TRBJ1-1; abundance: -; d_gene: TRBD1; CDR3aa: CASSPRDRGFGTEAFF; CDR3nt: TGTGCCAGCAGCCCTCGGGACAGGGGTTTTGGCACTGAAGCTTTCTTT
v_gene: TRBV27; j_gene: TRBJ1-5; abundance: -; d_gene: -; CDR3aa: CASSSLQGGDQPQHF; CDR3nt: TGTGCCAGCAGTTCTTTACAGGGAGGAGATCAGCCCCAGCATTTT
v_gene: TRBV18; j_gene: TRBJ2-7; abundance: -; d_gene: TRBD1; CDR3aa: CASSPVQGAYEQYF; CDR3nt: TGTGCCAGCTCACCGGTACAGGGGGCGTACGAGCAGTACTTC
v_gene: TRBV5-4; j_gene: TRBJ2-7; abundance: few; d_gene: TRBD2; CDR3aa: CASSPLAGGYEQYF; CDR3nt: TGTGCCAGCAGCCCTCTAGCGGGGGGCTACGAGCAGTACTTC
v_gene: TRBV7-3; j_gene: TRBJ1-1; abundance: -; d_gene: TRBD1; CDR3aa: CASSRDSVSEAFF; CDR3nt: TGTGCCAGCAGCCGGGACAGCGTCTCTGAAGCTTTCTTT
v_gene: TRBV2; j_gene: TRBJ1-1; abundance: few; d_gene: -; CDR3aa: CASSVTGMNTEAFF; CDR3nt: TGTGCCAGCAGTGTGACAGGCATGAACACTGAAGCTTTCTTT
v_gene: TRBV9; j_gene: TRBJ2-1; abundance: -; d_gene: -; CDR3aa: CASSYQGRHGNEQFF; CDR3nt: TGTGCCAGCAGTTATCAGGGGAGGCACGGCAATGAGCAGTTCTTC
v_gene: TRBV7-6; j_gene: TRBJ1-1; abundance: -; d_gene: TRBD1; CDR3aa: CASRMDRGREAFF; CDR3nt: TGTGCCAGCAGGATGGACAGGGGAAGAGAAGCTTTCTTT
v_gene: TRBV29-1; j_gene: TRBJ1-2; abundance: few; d_gene: -; CDR3aa: CSVARESGYTF; CDR3nt: TGCAGCGTTGCAAGGGAATCTGGCTACACCTTC
v_gene: TRBV2; j_gene: TRBJ1-1; abundance: -; d_gene: TRBD1; CDR3aa: CASSEAGDSYTEAFF; CDR3nt: TGTGCCAGCAGTGAAGCTGGGGACAGCTACACTGAAGCTTTCTTT
v_gene: TRBV7-9; j_gene: TRBJ2-7; abundance: -; d_gene: TRBD1; CDR3aa: CASSEWTGPSYEQYF; CDR3nt: TGTGCCAGCAGCGAATGGACAGGGCCCTCCTACGAGCAGTACTTC
v_gene: TRBV5-1; j_gene: TRBJ2-7; abundance: -; d_gene: -; CDR3aa: CASSKDTYYEQYF; CDR3nt: TGCGCCAGCAGCAAGGACACCTACTACGAGCAGTACTTC
v_gene: TRBV20-1; j_gene: TRBJ2-7; abundance: few; d_gene: -; CDR3aa: CSASLGREQYF; CDR3nt: TGCAGTGCTAGTTTGGGGCGCGAGCAGTACTTC
v_gene: TRBV23-1; j_gene: TRBJ2-3; abundance: -; d_gene: TRBD2; CDR3aa: CASSPSSGEDTQYF; CDR3nt: TGCGCCAGCAGCCCCTCTAGCGGAGAGGATACGCAGTATTTT
v_gene: TRBV4-2; j_gene: TRBJ1-2; abundance: few; d_gene: TRBD1; CDR3aa: CASSSAGQGHVWYGYTF; CDR3nt: TGTGCCAGCAGCTCAGCGGGACAGGGACATGTGTGGTATGGCTACACCTTC
v_gene: TRBV4-2; j_gene: TRBJ2-3; abundance: -; d_gene: -; CDR3aa: CASSQDSGRSTDTQYF; CDR3nt: TGTGCCAGCAGCCAAGATTCAGGACGCAGCACAGATACGCAGTATTTT
v_gene: TRBV7-9; j_gene: TRBJ2-1; abundance: -; d_gene: TRBD2; CDR3aa: CASSLEAGGANEQFF; CDR3nt: TGTGCCAGCAGCTTAGAGGCCGGGGGGGCGAATGAGCAGTTCTTC
v_gene: TRBV19; j_gene: TRBJ1-1; abundance: -; d_gene: TRBD1; CDR3aa: CASSRQGGITEAFF; CDR3nt: TGTGCCAGTAGTCGACAGGGAGGGATCACTGAAGCTTTCTTT
v_gene: TRBV6-6; j_gene: TRBJ1-3; abundance: -; d_gene: TRBD1; CDR3aa: CASSSQGAGGNTIYF; CDR3nt: TGTGCCAGCAGTTCCCAGGGGGCCGGGGGAAACACCATATATTTT
v_gene: TRBV19; j_gene: TRBJ1-1; abundance: -; d_gene: -; CDR3aa: CASRTLQINTEAFF; CDR3nt: TGTGCCAGTCGGACACTCCAGATTAACACTGAAGCTTTCTTT
v_gene: TRBV10-3; j_gene: TRBJ1-4; abundance: -; d_gene: TRBD1; CDR3aa: CAISDPDRGPEKLFF; CDR3nt: TGTGCCATCAGTGACCCGGACAGGGGGCCTGAAAAACTGTTTTTT
v_gene: TRBV9; j_gene: TRBJ1-2; abundance: -; d_gene: -; CDR3aa: CAGSVIPNRGRYGCTF; CDR3nt: -
v_gene: TRBV5-1; j_gene: TRBJ1-2; abundance: -; d_gene: TRBD1; CDR3aa: CASSTDRGTGYTF; CDR3nt: TGCGCCAGCAGCACGGACAGGGGAACGGGCTACACCTTC
v_gene: TRBV9; j_gene: TRBJ2-1; abundance: -; d_gene: TRBD2; CDR3aa: CASSVGTSGGNEQFF; CDR3nt: TGTGCCAGCAGCGTTGGGACTAGCGGGGGCAATGAGCAGTTCTTC
v_gene: TRBV11-3; j_gene: TRBJ1-1; abundance: -; d_gene: -; CDR3aa: CASSLGGNTEAFF; CDR3nt: TGTGCCAGCAGCTTAGGAGGGAACACTGAAGCTTTCTTT
v_gene: TRBV10-3; j_gene: TRBJ2-5; abundance: -; d_gene: -; CDR3aa: CAIRAQETQYF; CDR3nt: TGTGCCATCAGGGCCCAAGAGACCCAGTACTTC